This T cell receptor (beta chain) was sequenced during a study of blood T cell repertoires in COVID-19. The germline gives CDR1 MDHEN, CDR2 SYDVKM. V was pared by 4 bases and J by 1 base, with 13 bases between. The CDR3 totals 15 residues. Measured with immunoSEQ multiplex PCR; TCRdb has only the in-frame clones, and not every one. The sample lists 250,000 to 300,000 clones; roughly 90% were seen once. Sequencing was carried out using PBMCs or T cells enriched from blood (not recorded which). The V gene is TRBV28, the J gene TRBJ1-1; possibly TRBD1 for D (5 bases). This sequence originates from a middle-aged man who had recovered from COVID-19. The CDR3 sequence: CASSSYGTANTEAFF. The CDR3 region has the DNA TGTGCCAGCAGTTCCTATGGGACTGCGAACACTGAAGCTTTCTTT.